The present entry profiles one T cell receptor (beta chain) with its context. Its specificity is not known. This sample stems from a study of T-cell memory formation after mild COVID-19. About the research overall: In these data, TCR clusters were largely donor specific.

Researchers used 5'RACE with constant-segment primers to make TCR alpha and TCR beta cDNA libraries that carry sample barcodes and UMIs. TCRdb processed the 5' RACE reads anew with MiXCR; each CDR3 protein has one entry. The data hold tens of thousands of distinct CDR3 sequences, with approximately 15% observed a single time. The germline CDR1 and CDR2 sequences are MNHNY and SVGAGI (reference sequence). The CDR3 is made up of 16 amino acids. Trimming shortened V by 2 bases and J by 2 bases, and 15 bases separated the two germline ends. The study's findings and limits: Several responding clones turned up in pre-infection memory, indicating that cross-reactive memory may have taken part. Researchers report contracting CD4+ clones mostly in CM and EM, with CD8+ clones in EMRA.

The receptor was derived from an adult woman who had mild COVID-19 (a few samples of this study predate the infection). Cell type and time point are not known. The chain combines TRBV6-6 with TRBJ1-1; D gene ambiguous. Sequences were obtained from PBMCs or a T cell subset sorted from them (not recorded which). CDR3 residues: CASSYTFGGGNTEAFF. CDR3 nucleotide sequence: TGTGCCAGCAGTTACACCTTCGGAGGCGGTAACACTGAAGCTTTCTTT.